The 3 T cell receptor beta chains below all came from one sample that was sequenced in a study of cytomegalovirus exposure and HLA in healthy donors. Vbeta (60) and Jbeta (13) primers were used in the PCR. Repertoires were generated with immunoSEQ multiplex PCR, while TCRdb's copy carries only in-frame clones and drops some. The table lists roughly 150,000 clones, under 85% of them singletons. Sequencing was performed on PBMCs. These receptors all stem from a woman aged 18-29 years in good health and CMV-seropositive.

This clone was counted only a few times. V is TRBV4-1 and J is TRBJ2-7; possible D gene TRBD2, 5 bases. Germline assignment: CDR1 MGHRA and CDR2 YSYEKL. The CDR3 runs 14 residues. Between the trimmed V and J ends, which lost 1 base and 3 bases, there was a span of 10 bases. The CDR3: CASSQVKEGYEQYF. The CDR3 bases are TGCGCCAGCAGCCAAGTTAAAGAGGGCTACGAGCAGTACTTC.

The chain employs TRBV2 and TRBJ2-2; tentatively, D is TRBD2 (6 bases). Germline CDR1 SNHLY, CDR2 FYNNEI. CDR3 length: 14 residues. V dropped 4 bases and J dropped 1 base, with 7 bases sitting between them. CDR3 nucleotide sequence: TGTGCCAGCAGTGTGGAGGGGAACACCGGGGAGCTGTTTTTT. It specifies CASSVEGNTGELFF.

The V gene is TRBV5-1, the J gene TRBJ2-1; 13 nucleotides agree with TRBD2. J lost 9 bases, V lost 4 bases, and 4 bases had no gene match. The CDR3 totals 14 residues. Germline V lookup: CDR1 SGHRS, CDR2 YFSETQ. Here the CDR3 reads CASSRTSGGREQFF. Here the CDR3 DNA reads TGCGCCAGCAGCCGGACTAGCGGGGGTCGTGAGCAGTTCTTC.